This TCR beta chain appears in the sequencing data of a study of radiation and T cells in renal cell carcinoma. Background on the study: Nephrectomy followed 15 Gy stereotactic body radiation by 4 weeks. The study, taken as a whole, reports: In blood, top tumor clones expanded by 2 weeks, shrinking by 4.

CDR1 LNHNV and CDR2 YYDKDF come from the germline V gene (reference sequence). CDR3 length: 17 residues. V shed 5 bases and J 1 base; nucleotides not matched to a gene: 10. Produced via immunoSEQ multiplex PCR; TCRdb's table is partial and in-frame only. The sample holds approximately 150,000 clones, roughly 85% seen once. As to time point: baseline pretreatment blood. Treatment indicated: 15 Gy SBRT to primary tumor, nephrectomy 4 weeks later. The patient's renal cell carcinoma had clear cell pathology. About this clone: Its antigen is not identified.

This sequence was found in a woman aged 45-65 years with renal cell carcinoma. The chain carries TRBV15 and TRBJ1-3; 8 nucleotides match TRBD1. The sequencing used blood, collected from a patient whose treatment included radiotherapy and nephrectomy. Written as DNA, the CDR3 is TGTGCCACCAGCGGAGCTCCGGGACAGGTTTCTGGAAACACCATATATTTT. It yields the protein CATSGAPGQVSGNTIYF. Using reference TRBV15 and TRBJ1-3 for the parts outside the CDR3, the full variable domain is DAMVIQNPRYQVTQFGKPVTLSCSQTLNHNVMYWYQQKSSQAPKLLFHYYDKDFNNEADTPDNFQSRRPNTSFCFLDIRSPGLGDTAMYLCATSGAPGQVSGNTIYFGEGSWLTVV.